This TCR beta chain originates from a study of cytotoxic CD8 clonotypes in ibrutinib-treated CLL. General study findings and limits: Sampling times differed between sustained-remission and progressing patients.

V was trimmed by 4 bases and J by 4 bases, leaving 20 bases between them. The CDR3 extends over 17 amino acids. From germline, CDR1 is SNHLY and CDR2 FYNNEI. Method: immunoSEQ multiplex PCR; TCRdb's copy keeps in-frame clones and lacks some. Seen here are some 150,000 clones, about four fifths observed once, and the top ten hold 9.5% to 15%. TCR beta libraries used 2 to 2.5 micrograms of genomic DNA from cryopreserved PBMCs. This clone was counted once. What it recognizes is unknown. The starting material was PBMCs, obtained after 12 months of ibrutinib treatment. The clonotype originates from a human donor with chronic lymphocytic leukemia. The chain couples TRBV2 to TRBJ2-1; D may be TRBD1 or TRBD2 (5 bases each). CDR3 sequence (DNA): TGTGCCAGCAGTGGCGCAGGGAGAGGGATACATTACAATGAGCAGTTCTTC. Residues: CASSGAGRGIHYNEQFF.